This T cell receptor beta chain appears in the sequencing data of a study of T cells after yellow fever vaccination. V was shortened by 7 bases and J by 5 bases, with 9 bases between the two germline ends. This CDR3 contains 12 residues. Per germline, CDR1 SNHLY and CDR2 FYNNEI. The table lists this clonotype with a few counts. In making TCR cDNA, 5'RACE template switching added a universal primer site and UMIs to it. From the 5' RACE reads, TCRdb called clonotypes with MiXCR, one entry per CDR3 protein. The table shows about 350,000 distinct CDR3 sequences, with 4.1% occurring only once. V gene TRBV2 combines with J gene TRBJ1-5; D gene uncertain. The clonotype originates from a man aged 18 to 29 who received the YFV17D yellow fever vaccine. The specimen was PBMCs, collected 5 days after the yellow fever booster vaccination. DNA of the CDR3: TGTGCCAGCAACAAACGCGATCAGCCCCAGCATTTT. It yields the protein CASNKRDQPQHF.